A single sample gave rise to the 10 T cell receptor beta chains below, sequenced in a study of T cells after yellow fever vaccination (dated by TCRdb to about 2019). This specimen's treatment or condition label, per the study, means: live attenuated yellow fever vaccine strain. The library came from 5' RACE. Sequencing was carried out with an Illumina HiSeq 2500. TCRdb reworked the public reads: Q25 trimming with fastp, MiXCR clone assembly, productive beta chains retained. Entries that share a CDR3 protein sequence are merged under the most common genes and DNA. The sample records about 630,000 distinct CDR3 sequences, over 9% of which are singletons. About 15% of the sample is in the top ten clones. The specimen was PBMCs, collected on the day of the yellow fever booster vaccination. These receptors originate from a man aged 25-45 years who received the YFV17D yellow fever vaccine.

There are a few counts of this clonotype. The chain is built from TRBV29-1 and TRBJ2-2; D uncertain. V lost 2 bases to trimming and J lost 0 bases, with 10 bases between them. The CDR3 length is 15 residues. Looked up from germline, CDR1 is SQVTM and CDR2 is ANQGSEA. The CDR3 here is CSVELLDTNTGELFF. The CDR3 region has the DNA TGCAGCGTTGAATTATTAGATACGAACACCGGGGAGCTGTTTTTT.

This clonotype came up many times. The rearrangement links TRBV24-1 to TRBJ2-1; D may match TRBD1 or TRBD2 (5 bases each). V dropped 9 bases and J dropped 6 bases, with 23 bases sitting between them. This CDR3 contains 16 residues. The germline CDR1 and CDR2 sequences are KGHDR and SFDVKD. CDR3 in DNA: TGTGCCACCTCCTCAGCGAGTCGGGGCAAAGTCAATGAGCAGTTCTTC. Protein product: CATSSASRGKVNEQFF.

The V gene is TRBV7-2, the J gene TRBJ1-1; D unclear. The V gene's germline CDR1 is SGHTA and CDR2 FQGNSA. The CDR3 contains 13 residues. V shed 6 bases and J shed 1 base, with 9 bases lying between them. The CDR3 DNA is TGTGCCAGCAGGGTACACGGGAACACTGAAGCTTTCTTT. Protein: CASRVHGNTEAFF.

The chain couples TRBV7-9 to TRBJ2-7, with a weak D call TRBD2 (6 bases). CDR1 SEHNR and CDR2 FQNEAQ come from the germline V gene (reference sequence). V was shortened by 5 bases and J by 5 bases, with 19 bases between the two germline ends. The CDR3 loop spans 15 amino acids. Here the CDR3 DNA reads TGTGCCAGCAGCCAAACGACCGGGACTCTCGACGAGCAGTACTTC. Its translation: CASSQTTGTLDEQYF.

Remarks on this clonotype: Sequence at one end of the junction differs from germline and may be a read error. This sequence joins TRBV2 and TRBJ2-3; 8 bases are shared with TRBD2. Germline CDR1 reads SNHLY; CDR2 reads FYNNEI. This CDR3 is 18 amino acids long. This CDR3 reads CTSSDDPREGPGADTQYF. The DNA of the CDR3 is TGTACCAGCAGTGACGATCCACGGGAGGGCCCAGGGGCAGATACGCAGTATTTT.

This chain joins TRBV5-1 and TRBJ2-3; 8 nucleotides align to TRBD2. The CDR3 has 16 residues. Germline assignment: CDR1 SGHRS and CDR2 YFSETQ. V was pared by 0 bases and J by 3 bases, with 6 bases of the junction left unmatched. CDR3 protein: CASSLAAGGNTDTQYF. The DNA for the CDR3 is TGCGCCAGCAGCTTGGCCGCGGGAGGCAATACAGATACGCAGTATTTT.

This rearrangement joins TRBV28 to TRBJ2-7, with D hard to call. CDR1 is MDHEN and CDR2 is SYDVKM in the germline V gene. The ends were cut back, 5 bases at V and 0 bases at J, with 8 bases in the middle. The CDR3 runs 13 residues. In nucleotides, the CDR3 is TGTGCCAGCAGTACCCACCCCTCCTACGAGCAGTACTTC. This codes for CASSTHPSYEQYF.

Only a few counts were recorded for this clonotype. The V gene is TRBV12-5, the J gene TRBJ2-5; 9 bases align to TRBD2. CDR3 size: 16 residues. In germline, CDR1 is LGHNT, CDR2 FRNRAP. The V and J ends lost 7 bases and 1 base, in that order; junction bases with no gene match: 10. Written as DNA, the CDR3 is TGTGCTAGTGCCTTGACTAGCGGAGGCCCCCAAGAGACCCAGTACTTC. Translation: CASALTSGGPQETQYF. Drawing the rest from reference TRBV12-5 and TRBJ2-5, the complete variable domain is DARVTQTPRHKVTEMGQEVTMRCQPILGHNTVFWYRQTMMQGLELLAYFRNRAPLDDSGMPKDRFSAEMPDATLATLKIQPSEPRDSAVYFCASALTSGGPQETQYFGPGTRLLVL.

The CDR3 protein is CASSLRKAGTQYF. DNA for the CDR3: TGTGCCAGCAGCTTGAGGAAAGCGGGAACGCAGTATTTT. V and J are TRBV5-6 and TRBJ2-3; 7 nucleotides agree with TRBD2. Germline V gives CDR1 SGHDT, CDR2 YYEEEE. Trimming removed 1 base from V and 9 bases from J; junction bases left unmatched: 5. This CDR3 comprises 13 residues.

The chain uses TRBV5-6 and TRBJ1-5; D uncertain. Germline CDR1 and CDR2: SGHDT and YYEEEE. The CDR3 contains 12 residues. V lost 4 bases to trimming and J lost 10 bases, with 12 bases between them. CDR3 amino acids: CASSLMGGPQHF. CDR3 DNA sequence: TGTGCCAGCAGCCTGATGGGCGGCCCCCAGCATTTT.